This T cell receptor (beta chain) was obtained from a study of blood T cell repertoires in COVID-19. Study context: Italy, Spain and the United States were the sources of the convalescent and acute COVID-19 samples. In each case, the material was cDNA or gDNA derived from T cells, B-cell-depleted T cells, or PBMCs.

Germline V gene sequence: CDR1 SGHKS, CDR2 YYEKEE (reference sequence). There are 15 residues in the CDR3. Trimming cost V 4 bases and J 3 bases; bases outside gene matches: 7. This clone appeared a few times. Source study methods: Reference gene primer amplification gave estimated nucleated cell counts. This table comes from immunoSEQ multiplex PCR, and its TCRdb copy is limited to in-frame clones, with some not included. That table supplies the V and J calls and clone size; D and trimming were determined from the DNA. The sample lists about 52,000 clones, approximately 80% seen once, with under 7% in the top ten.

This sequence was found in a man in his sixties or seventies with active COVID-19. The V and J genes are TRBV5-5 and TRBJ2-7, with 10 nucleotides matching TRBD1. The sequencing input was peripheral blood. The CDR3 protein is CASSITGTGVYEQYF. The CDR3 DNA follows: TGTGCCAGCAGCATCACCGGGACAGGGGTCTACGAGCAGTACTTC. Based on the CDR3 plus reference TRBV5-5 and TRBJ2-7, the full variable domain is DAGVTQSPTHLIKTRGQQVTLRCSPISGHKSVSWYQQVLGQGPQFIFQYYEKEERGRGNFPDRFSARQFPNYSSELNVNALLLGDSALYLCASSITGTGVYEQYFGPGTRLTVT.